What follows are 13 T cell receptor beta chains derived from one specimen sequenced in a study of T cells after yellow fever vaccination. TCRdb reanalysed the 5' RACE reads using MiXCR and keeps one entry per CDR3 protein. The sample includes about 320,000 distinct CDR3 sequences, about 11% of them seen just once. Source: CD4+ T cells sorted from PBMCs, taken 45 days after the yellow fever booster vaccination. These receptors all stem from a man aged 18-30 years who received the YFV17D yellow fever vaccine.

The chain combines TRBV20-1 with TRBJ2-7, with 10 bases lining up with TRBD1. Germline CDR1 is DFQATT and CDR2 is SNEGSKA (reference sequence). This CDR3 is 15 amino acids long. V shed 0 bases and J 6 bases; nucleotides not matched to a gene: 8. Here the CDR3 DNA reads TGCAGTGCTAGAGATAGGGACAGGGGTTTCTTCGAGCAGTACTTC. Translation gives CSARDRDRGFFEQYF.

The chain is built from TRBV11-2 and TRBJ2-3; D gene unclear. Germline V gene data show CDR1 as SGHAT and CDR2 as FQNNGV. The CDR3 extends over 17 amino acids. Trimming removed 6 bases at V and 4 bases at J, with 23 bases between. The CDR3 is CASSYRLAERVADTQYF. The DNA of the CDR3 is TGTGCCAGCAGTTACCGCCTGGCGGAGCGTGTAGCAGATACGCAGTATTTT. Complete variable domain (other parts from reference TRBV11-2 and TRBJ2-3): EAGVAQSPRYKIIEKRQSVAFWCNPISGHATLYWYQQILGQGPKLLIQFQNNGVVDDSQLPKDRFSAERLKGVDSTLKIQPAKLEDSAVYLCASSYRLAERVADTQYFGPGTRLTVL.

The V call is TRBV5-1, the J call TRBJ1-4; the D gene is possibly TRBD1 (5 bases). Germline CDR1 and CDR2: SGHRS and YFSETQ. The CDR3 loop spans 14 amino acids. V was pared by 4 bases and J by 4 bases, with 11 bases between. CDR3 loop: CASSIRDLNEKLFF. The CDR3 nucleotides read TGCGCCAGCAGCATCCGGGACCTTAATGAAAAACTGTTTTTT.

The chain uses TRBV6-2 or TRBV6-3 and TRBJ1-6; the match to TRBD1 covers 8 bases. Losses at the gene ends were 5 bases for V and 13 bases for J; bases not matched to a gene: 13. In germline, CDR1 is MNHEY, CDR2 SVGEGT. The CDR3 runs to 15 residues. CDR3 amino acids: CASSPQDRDEAPLHF. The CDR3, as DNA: TGTGCCAGCAGTCCACAGGACAGGGACGAGGCGCCCCTCCACTTT.

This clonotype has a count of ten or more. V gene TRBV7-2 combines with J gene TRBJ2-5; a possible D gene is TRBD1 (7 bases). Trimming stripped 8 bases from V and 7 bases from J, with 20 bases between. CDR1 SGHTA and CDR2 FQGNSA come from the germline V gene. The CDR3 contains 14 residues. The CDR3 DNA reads TGTGCCAGCGCGAGACAGGGAGGTGAGGTGACCCAGTACTTC. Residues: CASARQGGEVTQYF.

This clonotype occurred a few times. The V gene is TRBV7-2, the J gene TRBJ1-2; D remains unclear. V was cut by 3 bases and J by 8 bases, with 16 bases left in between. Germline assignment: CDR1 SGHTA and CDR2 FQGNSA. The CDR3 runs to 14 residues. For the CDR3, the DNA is TGTGCCAGCAGCTTCAGGACGGTCCGAGACGGCTACACCTTC. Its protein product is CASSFRTVRDGYTF.

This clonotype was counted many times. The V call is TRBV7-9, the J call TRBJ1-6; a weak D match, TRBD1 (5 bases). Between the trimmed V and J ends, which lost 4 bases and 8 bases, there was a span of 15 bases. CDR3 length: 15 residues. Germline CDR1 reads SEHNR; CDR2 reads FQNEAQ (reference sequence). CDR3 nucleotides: TGTGCCAGCAGCTCATTCCGGGACGGAGATTCACCCCTCCACTTT. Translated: CASSSFRDGDSPLHF.

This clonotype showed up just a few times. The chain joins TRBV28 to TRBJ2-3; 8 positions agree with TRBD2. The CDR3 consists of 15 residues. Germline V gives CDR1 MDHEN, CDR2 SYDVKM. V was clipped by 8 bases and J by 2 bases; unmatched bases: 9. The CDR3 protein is CASRRPGGVTDTQYF. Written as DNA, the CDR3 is TGTGCCAGCCGGCGACCGGGGGGGGTCACAGATACGCAGTATTTT. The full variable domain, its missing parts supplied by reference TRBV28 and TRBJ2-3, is DVKVTQSSRYLVKRTGEKVFLECVQDMDHENMFWYRQDPGLGLRLIYFSYDVKMKEKGDIPEGYSVSREKKERFSLILESASTNQTSMYLCASRRPGGVTDTQYFGPGTRLTVL.

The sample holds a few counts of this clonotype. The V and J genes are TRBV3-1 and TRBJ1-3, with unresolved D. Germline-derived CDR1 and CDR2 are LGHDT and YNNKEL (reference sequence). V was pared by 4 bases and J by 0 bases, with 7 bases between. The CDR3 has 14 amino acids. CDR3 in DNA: TGTGCCAGCAGCCGCAGCATCTCTGGAAACACCATATATTTT. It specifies CASSRSISGNTIYF.

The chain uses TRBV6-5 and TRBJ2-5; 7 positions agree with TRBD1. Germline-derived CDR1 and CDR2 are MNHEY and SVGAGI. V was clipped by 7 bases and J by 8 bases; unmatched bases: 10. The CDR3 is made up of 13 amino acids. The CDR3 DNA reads TGTGCCAGCACCGACCGGACAGGCGAAACCCAGTACTTC. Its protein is CASTDRTGETQYF.

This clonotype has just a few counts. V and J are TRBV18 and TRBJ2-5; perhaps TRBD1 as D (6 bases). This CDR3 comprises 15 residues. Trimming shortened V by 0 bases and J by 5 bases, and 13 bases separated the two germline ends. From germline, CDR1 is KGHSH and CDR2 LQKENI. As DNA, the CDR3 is TGTGCCAGCTCACCACCGGACAGAGGTTGGGAGACCCAGTACTTC. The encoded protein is CASSPPDRGWETQYF.

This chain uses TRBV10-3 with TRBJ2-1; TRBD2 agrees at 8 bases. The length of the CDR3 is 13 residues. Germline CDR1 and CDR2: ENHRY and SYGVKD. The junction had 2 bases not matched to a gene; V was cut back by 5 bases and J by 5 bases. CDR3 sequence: CAISWRGDNEQFF. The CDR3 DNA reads TGTGCCATCAGTTGGCGGGGGGACAATGAGCAGTTCTTC.

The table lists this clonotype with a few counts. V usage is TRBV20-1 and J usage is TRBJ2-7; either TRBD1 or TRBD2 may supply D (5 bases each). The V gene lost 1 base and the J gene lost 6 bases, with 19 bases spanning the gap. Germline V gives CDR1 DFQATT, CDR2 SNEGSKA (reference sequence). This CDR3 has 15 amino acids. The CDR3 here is CSARAGRSVRGEQYF. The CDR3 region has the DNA TGCAGTGCTAGAGCCGGCCGCTCGGTGAGGGGCGAGCAGTACTTC.